The rows below give T cell receptor beta chains drawn from one sample of a study of blood T cell repertoires in COVID-19. The table came from immunoSEQ multiplex PCR; TCRdb's copy has only in-frame clones and leaves some out. The data show a few hundred thousand clones, approximately 90% seen once. Sequencing was performed on peripheral blood. These receptor sequences come from a woman aged 45 to 65 with COVID-19, enrolled during active disease. The CDR3 runs from the conserved cysteine through the conserved F or W. The D gene is left open where the match is weak. Size is stated for part of the rows, as once, few or many counts, or as a class when the clone is expanded.

j_call clone_size d_call v_call cdr3_nt cdr3_aa
TRBJ2-3 - - TRBV5-1 TGCGCCAGCAGCCCCGGGGGTACAGATACGCAGTATTTT CASSPGGTDTQYF
TRBJ1-3 - TRBD1 TRBV6-6 TGTGCCAGCAGTCCCGGGACAGGGGCAGGAAACACCATATATTTT CASSPGTGAGNTIYF
TRBJ2-7 - TRBD2 TRBV9 TGTGCCAGCAGCGTTAGCGGGAGGACCTACGAGCAGTACTTC CASSVSGRTYEQYF
TRBJ1-2 - - TRBV7-8 TGTGCCAGCAGCTTAGGCGCCCTCGGCTACACCTTC CASSLGALGYTF
TRBJ2-7 - - TRBV15 TGTGCCACCAGCAGAGATCAAGGGGTCTACGAGCAGTACTTC CATSRDQGVYEQYF
TRBJ1-4 - TRBD1 TRBV27 TGTGCCAGCAGTGGGACAGCCCTTAATGAAAAACTGTTTTTT CASSGTALNEKLFF
TRBJ1-3 once TRBD1 TRBV7-9 TGTGCCAGCAGCGTTACAGGGGGCGGTGGAAACACCATATATTTT CASSVTGGGGNTIYF
TRBJ1-2 - TRBD1 TRBV3-1/TRBV3-2 TGTGCCAGCAGCCCACAAGGGACAGGGGGAAGCGATGGCTACACCTTC CASSPQGTGGSDGYTF
TRBJ2-2 - TRBD1 TRBV18 TGTGCCAGCTCACCAGGACAGGGGAGCACCGGGGAGCTGTTTTTT CASSPGQGSTGELFF
TRBJ1-5 - - TRBV5-5 TGTGCCAGCAGCTTCCTAATGGGCTCTAGCAATCAGCCCCAGCATTTT CASSFLMGSSNQPQHF
TRBJ1-5 - - TRBV2 TGTGCCAGCGGGACACTTGATAGCAATCAGCCCCAGCATTTT CASGTLDSNQPQHF
TRBJ2-2 - TRBD1 TRBV5-1 TGCGCCAGCGCCGAAGGGGGCAACACCGGGGAGCTGTTTTTT CASAEGGNTGELFF
TRBJ2-5 - TRBD1 TRBV2 TGTGCCAGCAGCCGGGACAGGCGTCAAGAGACCCAGTACTTC CASSRDRRQETQYF
TRBJ2-5 - TRBD1 TRBV3-1/TRBV3-2 TGTGCCAGCAGCCAGGGACAGGGTAGCGAGACCCAGTACTTC CASSQGQGSETQYF
TRBJ1-1 - - TRBV5-1 TGCGCCCGCAGCTTGGGGGCGGGGGGCGCGAACACTGAAGCTTTCTTT CARSLGAGGANTEAFF
TRBJ2-7 - TRBD1 TRBV4-1 TGCGCCAGCAGCCCTATCGGGACAGGCTTATTTTCCTACGAGCAGTACTTC CASSPIGTGLFSYEQYF
TRBJ2-1 - - TRBV6-1 TGTGCCAGCAGTGAGGGTAGCGGTTACTCCTACAATGAGCAGTTCTTC CASSEGSGYSYNEQFF